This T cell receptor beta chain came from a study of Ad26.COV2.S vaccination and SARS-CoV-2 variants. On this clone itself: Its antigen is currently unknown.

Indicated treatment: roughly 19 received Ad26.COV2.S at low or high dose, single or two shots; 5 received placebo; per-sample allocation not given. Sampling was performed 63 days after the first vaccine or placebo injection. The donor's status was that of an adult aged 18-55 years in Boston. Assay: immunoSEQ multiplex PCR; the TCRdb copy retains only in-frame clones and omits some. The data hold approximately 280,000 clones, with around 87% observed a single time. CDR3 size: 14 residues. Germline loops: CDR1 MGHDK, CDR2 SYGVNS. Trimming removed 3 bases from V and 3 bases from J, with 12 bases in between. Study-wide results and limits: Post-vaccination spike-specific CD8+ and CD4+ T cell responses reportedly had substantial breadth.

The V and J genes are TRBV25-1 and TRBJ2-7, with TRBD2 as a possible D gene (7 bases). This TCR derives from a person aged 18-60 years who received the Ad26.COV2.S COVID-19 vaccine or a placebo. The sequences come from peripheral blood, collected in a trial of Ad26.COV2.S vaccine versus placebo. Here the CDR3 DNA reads TGTGCCAGCAGTGAGGGGGGGGCTCGCTACGAGCAGTACTTC. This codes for CASSEGGARYEQYF.